The sample holds one count of the clone carrying this T cell receptor (beta chain). Profiled with immunoSEQ multiplex PCR; TCRdb holds only in-frame clones, not every one. The sample yields about 370,000 clones, around 87% seen once. The data originate from a study of blood T cell repertoires in COVID-19. Study context: COVID-19 samples, acute and convalescent, were from the United States, Italy and Spain.

Seattle researchers signed up patients amid active infection and tracked them longitudinally. The CDR3 spans 15 residues. The V and J ends lost 0 bases and 5 bases respectively, with 12 bases between them. The germline gives CDR1 MGHRA, CDR2 YSYEKL. Material for sequencing was peripheral blood. The sequence was collected from a woman in her twenties or thirties with COVID-19, enrolled during active disease. This chain connects TRBV4-1 to TRBJ2-3; a weak D match, TRBD2 (6 bases). The CDR3 loop is CASSQEWRDGDTQYF. CDR3 DNA: TGCGCCAGCAGCCAAGAATGGCGGGACGGAGATACGCAGTATTTT.